Listed below are T cell receptor beta chains from one sample, sequenced in a study of human T cells and chemical hapten exposure. TCRdb processed the RACE reads anew with MiXCR; each CDR3 protein has one entry. This sample has around 120,000 distinct CDR3 sequences; roughly an eighth occur once, and the top ten carry 0.92%. Source: whole blood, taken in connection with sensitization to the hapten diphenylcyclopropenone (DPC). The receptors were sampled from a man aged 18 to 29 with alopecia areata. Some clones in this sample may be carry-over from other donors' samples. The CDR3 runs from the conserved cysteine through the conserved F or W. A D gene is named only where the DNA matches it firmly. Not all rows give a size; the values are once, few, many and, for expanded clones, a class.

>NA|TRBV28|NA|TRBJ1-2
TGTGCCAGCAGTTTTAGCTCTGGGGGCTATGGCTACACCTTC
CASSFSSGGYGYTF
>TRBD1|TRBV7-3|few|TRBJ2-5
TGTGCCAGCAGCTTGGGACAGGGGGGCCGGGAGACCCAGTACTTC
CASSLGQGGRETQYF
>TRBD1|TRBV19|NA|TRBJ1-5
TGTGCCACGGAAGACAGGGCATATAGCAATCAGCCCCAGCATTTT
CATEDRAYSNQPQHF
>TRBD2|TRBV7-9|NA|TRBJ2-5
TGTGCCAGCACCCTCCCCGGGGAGCGGGGGGTAGAGGAGACCCAGTACTTC
CASTLPGERGVEETQYF
>NA|TRBV4-1|NA|TRBJ1-6
TGCGCCAGCAGCCAAGATCCAGGCTCGGGTTATTCACCCCTCCACTTT
CASSQDPGSGYSPLHF
>NA|TRBV20-1|NA|TRBJ2-7
TGCAGTGCTAGAGATCCCCGCAGGGGAAGACCCTACGAGCAGTACTTC
CSARDPRRGRPYEQYF
>NA|TRBV6-5|NA|TRBJ1-1
TGTGCCAGCAGGTCCCACAGTCCACCTGATGATGAAGCTTTCTTT
CASRSHSPPDDEAFF
>NA|TRBV4-3|NA|TRBJ2-4
TGCGCCAGCAGCCAACTAGGGGGGCGCCCGGAAAACATTCAGTACTTC
CASSQLGGRPENIQYF
>NA|TRBV20-1|NA|TRBJ2-2
TGCAGTGCTAGTGCCGGGACTGCGATTACCGGGGAGCTGTTTTTT
CSASAGTAITGELFF
>NA|TRBV3-1|few|TRBJ2-7
TGTGCCAGCAGCCAAGATTTAGGGGACGAGCAGTACTTC
CASSQDLGDEQYF
>NA|TRBV2|few|TRBJ2-1
TGTGCCAGCAGTGAGCGCGTTAATGAGCAGTTCTTC
CASSERVNEQFF
>NA|TRBV3-1|few|TRBJ1-2
TGTGCCAGCAGCCAAGTCCGAGGCGGCGGCTACACCTTC
CASSQVRGGGYTF
>TRBD1|TRBV11-2|NA|TRBJ1-2
TGTGCCAGCAGCCGCGACAGGGACGCTGAAACCTTC
CASSRDRDAETF
>NA|TRBV10-1|few|TRBJ1-1
TGCGCCAGCAGGACAGACATGAACACTGAAGCTTTCTTT
CASRTDMNTEAFF
>TRBD1|TRBV24-1|NA|TRBJ2-1
TGTGCCACCAGTGACCCTGGTAGCGGACAGGGGTACCATGAGCAGTTCTTC
CATSDPGSGQGYHEQFF
>NA|TRBV7-2|many|TRBJ1-4
TGTGCCAGCAGCTTAGCAGGGGATAATGAAAAACTGTTTTTT
CASSLAGDNEKLFF
>TRBD1|TRBV4-1|NA|TRBJ2-1
TGCGCCAGCAGCCAAAAGTGGGACAGGGGCTACAATGAGCAGTTCTTC
CASSQKWDRGYNEQFF
>TRBD1|TRBV10-3|few|TRBJ2-2
TGTGCCATCAGTGAGCGGGGACAGCTTACCGGGGAGCTGTTTTTT
CAISERGQLTGELFF
>NA|TRBV19|few|TRBJ2-3
TGTGCCAGTAGTATTACCGGCGTTGATCGTACGCAGTATTTT
CASSITGVDRTQYF
>TRBD2|TRBV27|few|TRBJ2-1
TGTGCCAGCAGTTTAGACGTAGCGGGGGGACCTGAGCAGTTCTTC
CASSLDVAGGPEQFF
>TRBD1|TRBV7-8|NA|TRBJ2-7
TGTGCCAGCAGCCCAAGGGACAGGGGACTTTACGAGCAGTACTTC
CASSPRDRGLYEQYF
>NA|TRBV5-6|NA|TRBJ2-1
TGTGCCAGCAGCCGCGCTATACCCGAGCAGTTCTTC
CASSRAIPEQFF
>NA|TRBV7-3|few|TRBJ2-2
TGTGCCAGCAGCCAACAGATTTCGAACACCGGGGAGCTGTTTTTT
CASSQQISNTGELFF
>NA|TRBV7-6|few|TRBJ2-2
TGTGCCAGCAGCGAACCGACAGGCCGAATTCCCGGGGAGCTGTTTTTT
CASSEPTGRIPGELFF
>NA|TRBV4-2|NA|TRBJ1-1
TGTGCCAGCAGCCAAGTTTTGCGGGTGGGGATGAACACTGAAGCTTTCTTT
CASSQVLRVGMNTEAFF
>NA|TRBV24-1|few|TRBJ2-7
TGTGCCACCAGTGACAGCCGGGAGCTCTACGAGCAGTACTTC
CATSDSRELYEQYF
>NA|TRBV20-1|few|TRBJ2-1
TGCAGTGCCCGGGGGCGGGTAGAGCAGTTCTTC
CSARGRVEQFF
>TRBD1|TRBV27|few|TRBJ2-1
TGTGCCAGCAGCGAACCCGGGACAGACTACAATGAGCAGTTCTTC
CASSEPGTDYNEQFF
>NA|TRBV6-5|NA|TRBJ1-5
TGTGCCAGCAGTCGACAGATTAATCAGCCCCAGCATTTT
CASSRQINQPQHF
>TRBD1|TRBV18|NA|TRBJ2-3
TGTGCCAGCTCACCCCAAGACAGGGGGCAAACAGATACGCAGTATTTT
CASSPQDRGQTDTQYF
>TRBD1|TRBV6-2/TRBV6-3|many|TRBJ1-5
TGTGCCAGTACTAAGGCAGGGGGAAATCAGCCCCAGCATTTT
CASTKAGGNQPQHF
>TRBD1|TRBV6-2/TRBV6-3|NA|TRBJ1-5
TGTGCCAGCAGTACCGGGACAGGGGGCTTTCAGCCCCAGCATTTT
CASSTGTGGFQPQHF
>NA|TRBV7-6|few|TRBJ1-5
TGTGCCAGCAGCTTAGGAGCCTGGGGGGACGGGACCTATAGCAATCAGCCCCAGCATTTT
CASSLGAWGDGTYSNQPQHF
>NA|TRBV18|few|TRBJ1-3
TGTGCCAGCTCACCTGGACAGACCAACTCTGGAAACACCATATATTTT
CASSPGQTNSGNTIYF
>TRBD1|TRBV20-1|few|TRBJ1-6
TGCAGTGCTAGAAGAAGGACAGGGATGCTTTCCTATAATTCACCCCTCCACTTT
CSARRRTGMLSYNSPLHF
>TRBD1|TRBV7-9|many|TRBJ1-6
TGTGCCAGCAGCAAATTGACAGGGACGATTAATTCACCCCTCCACTTT
CASSKLTGTINSPLHF
>TRBD1|TRBV20-1|NA|TRBJ1-2
TGCAGTGCTAGAGAAAGGGGGCTCTATGGCTACACCTTC
CSARERGLYGYTF
>NA|TRBV6-6|few|TRBJ1-4
TGTGCCAGCAGTCCCCGGACAGACATCAAGGACTCCAATGAAAAACTGTTTTTT
CASSPRTDIKDSNEKLFF
>TRBD1|TRBV6-6|few|TRBJ2-2
TGTGCCAGCAGTGGCGGGGACAGGGGGCAAACCGGGGAGCTGTTTTTT
CASSGGDRGQTGELFF
>TRBD1|TRBV20-1|few|TRBJ2-3
TGCAGTGCCGACAGGGCGACAGATACGCAGTATTTT
CSADRATDTQYF
>NA|TRBV9|few|TRBJ2-5
TGTGCCAGCAGCGTAGATAACTTCAAAGAGACCCAGTACTTC
CASSVDNFKETQYF
>NA|TRBV4-3|NA|TRBJ2-5
TGCGCCAGCAGCCAAGAATTTCAAGAGACCCAGTACTTC
CASSQEFQETQYF
>NA|TRBV6-4|few|TRBJ2-6
TGTGCCAGCAGTGACTCGATTGGGGCCAACGTCCTGACTTTC
CASSDSIGANVLTF
>TRBD1|TRBV7-9|many|TRBJ1-4
TGTGCCAGCAGCTCGGGACAGGGGCAAGAAAAACTGTTTTTT
CASSSGQGQEKLFF
>NA|TRBV7-9|few|TRBJ2-2
TGTGCCAGCAGCGCCAATGGGCAGAACACCGGGGAGCTGTTTTTT
CASSANGQNTGELFF
>NA|TRBV7-2|NA|TRBJ1-6
TGTGCCAGCAGCTTCGGGAGGACCGGCCCCCACTTT
CASSFGRTGPHF